The 14 T cell receptor beta chains presented below share a single source sample, sequenced in a study of T cell responses to AZD1222 COVID-19 vaccine. Some clones are missing from TCRdb's copy, which holds only in-frame ones; the method was immunoSEQ multiplex PCR. Of 140,000 to 150,000 clones listed, about 91% are singletons. This material consisted of peripheral blood, taken on day 0 of AZD1222 vaccination. Source of these receptors: an adult in good health.

This clone showed up just once. The chain carries TRBV3-1 (or the pseudogene TRBV3-2) and TRBJ2-7; 9 bases are a match to TRBD1. CDR3 length: 14 amino acids. With V trimmed by 1 base and J by 5 bases, 3 bases remained unmatched. Germline lookup yields CDR1 LGHDT and CDR2 YNNKEL (reference sequence). The DNA for the CDR3 is TGTGCCAGCAGCCAAGGAGGGACAGGGAACGAGCAGTACTTC. Translated: CASSQGGTGNEQYF.

The V and J genes are TRBV28 and TRBJ1-3, with 8 bases lining up with TRBD1. V shed 4 bases, J shed 2 bases, and the junction held 4 bases outside the gene matches. The CDR3 loop spans 15 amino acids. Germline CDR1 and CDR2: MDHEN and SYDVKM. In DNA form, the CDR3 reads TGTGCCAGCAGTTCCAGGGGGCGTGCTGGAAACACCATATATTTT. This encodes CASSSRGRAGNTIYF.

The sample holds a few counts of this clone. V is TRBV6-2 or TRBV6-3 and J is TRBJ2-3, with a weak D call TRBD2 (5 bases). The germline V and J ends were trimmed by 0 bases and 6 bases, with 19 bases remaining between them. This CDR3 spans 17 amino acids. Per the germline V gene, CDR1 is MNHEY and CDR2 is SVGEGT. The CDR3 is CASSYSPLAEERDTQYF. The DNA of the CDR3 is TGTGCCAGCAGTTACTCCCCCCTAGCAGAAGAGAGGGATACGCAGTATTTT.

V is TRBV5-1 and J is TRBJ1-6, with D maybe TRBD1 (5 bases). Trimming pared 4 bases from V and 7 bases from J, leaving 12 bases between. This CDR3 is built from 14 residues. Germline lookup yields CDR1 SGHRS and CDR2 YFSETQ. The CDR3 region has the DNA TGCGCCAGCAGCGGAAGCCAGGGAAATTCACCCCTCCACTTT. This encodes CASSGSQGNSPLHF.

The genes are TRBV5-1 and TRBJ2-1; 10 nucleotides match TRBD2. V lost 0 bases, J lost 7 bases, and 10 bases stayed unmatched. The CDR3 is 17 amino acids. Per the germline V gene, CDR1 is SGHRS and CDR2 is YFSETQ. This chain's CDR3 is CASSLAYEGTSVNEQFF. The CDR3 nucleotides are TGCGCCAGCAGCTTGGCCTACGAAGGGACTAGCGTAAATGAGCAGTTCTTC.

This sequence joins TRBV18 and TRBJ2-3; 7 positions match TRBD1. CDR1 KGHSH and CDR2 LQKENI come from the germline V gene. With 2 bases clipped from V and 2 bases from J, the junction kept 4 bases outside the gene matches. This CDR3 is built from 15 residues. This chain's CDR3 is CASSPDRAFTDTQYF. CDR3 nucleotide sequence: TGTGCCAGCTCACCAGACAGGGCCTTCACAGATACGCAGTATTTT.

The chain uses TRBV9 and TRBJ1-3; a weak D match, TRBD1 (6 bases). Trimming pared 0 bases from V and 4 bases from J, leaving 11 bases between. The germline gives CDR1 SGDLS, CDR2 YYNGEE. The CDR3 loop spans 15 amino acids. The CDR3 bases are TGTGCCAGCAGCGTAGGCGCAGGGGAAGGAAACACCATATATTTT. Protein: CASSVGAGEGNTIYF.

V is TRBV5-8 and J is TRBJ1-6, with TRBD1 matching over 7 bases. The CDR3 runs 18 residues. The germline V gene encodes CDR1 SGHTS and CDR2 YDEGEE. With V trimmed by 1 base and J by 0 bases, 7 bases remained unmatched. CDR3 amino acids: CASSLRQGVSSYNSPLHF. In DNA form, the CDR3 reads TGTGCCAGCAGCTTGAGGCAGGGGGTGAGCTCCTATAATTCACCCCTCCACTTT.

The V call is TRBV10-3, the J call TRBJ2-3, with 9 bases identical to TRBD1. The CDR3 totals 14 residues. The V gene's germline CDR1 is ENHRY and CDR2 SYGVKD. V trimming: 7 bases; J trimming: 4 bases; junction bases outside the gene matches: 6. The CDR3 sequence is CAITNRGRSDTQYF. In DNA, the CDR3 is TGTGCCATCACTAACAGGGGGCGATCAGATACGCAGTATTTT.

The chain carries TRBV6-2 or TRBV6-3 and TRBJ2-7; D perhaps matches TRBD2 (6 bases). V lost 2 bases to trimming and J lost 2 bases, with 10 bases between them. CDR3 length equals 14 residues. Germline V lookup: CDR1 MNHEY, CDR2 SVGEGT. As DNA, the CDR3 is TGTGCCAGCAGTTACCATGGGACTGCCTACGAGCAGTACTTC. It translates to CASSYHGTAYEQYF.

The chain links TRBV15 to TRBJ1-5; no definite D call. V was shortened by 0 bases and J by 10 bases, with 4 bases between the two germline ends. Germline assignment: CDR1 LNHNV and CDR2 YYDKDF (reference sequence). The CDR3 is 11 residues long. The CDR3, as DNA: TGTGCCACCAGCAGAGATGATCCCCAGCATTTT. It specifies CATSRDDPQHF.

CDR3 bases: TGTGCCAGCAGCGTATGGGGGGGTACTGACGGTGAGCAGTTCTTC. This sequence encodes CASSVWGGTDGEQFF. The V call is TRBV9, the J call TRBJ2-1; 7 nucleotides align to TRBD2. V dropped 1 base and J dropped 9; count of bases not matched to a gene: 10. This CDR3 contains 15 residues. CDR1 SGDLS and CDR2 YYNGEE come from the germline V gene.

V is TRBV28 and J is TRBJ1-2; 7 positions agree with TRBD1. V trimming: 6 bases; J trimming: 1 base; junction bases outside the gene matches: 5. Germline V gene data show CDR1 as MDHEN and CDR2 as SYDVKM. The length of the CDR3 is 14 residues. The DNA for the CDR3 is TGTGCCAGCAGCCGGGACAGCTATAACTATGGCTACACCTTC. Translation gives CASSRDSYNYGYTF.

The V and J genes are TRBV6-2 or TRBV6-3 and TRBJ1-4, with D unclear. Trimming removed 3 bases at V and 1 base at J, with 9 bases between. The CDR3 has 15 residues. Germline loops: CDR1 MNHEY, CDR2 SVGEGT. CDR3 amino acids: CASSYRQLTNEKLFF. The CDR3 DNA reads as TGTGCCAGCAGTTATCGACAATTAACTAATGAAAAACTGTTTTTT.